The 12 T cell receptor beta chains listed next were all sequenced from one sample in a study of T cell responses to AZD1222 COVID-19 vaccine. TCRdb's copy holds only in-frame clones and misses some; the assay was immunoSEQ multiplex PCR. The sample has 65,000 to 85,000 clones, 90% seen once. Sequenced here: peripheral blood, sampled on day 0 of AZD1222 vaccination. The origin of the receptors is an adult in good health.

The chain is built from TRBV6-2 or TRBV6-3 and TRBJ1-5, with D maybe TRBD1 (6 bases). Germline CDR1 MNHEY, CDR2 SVGEGT. Trimming took off 4 bases at V and 3 bases at J, with 7 bases between the two ends. The CDR3 is 13 residues long. CDR3 sequence (DNA): TGTGCCAGCAGTTGGACAGTCAATCAGCCCCAGCATTTT. This codes for CASSWTVNQPQHF.

V gene TRBV5-4 combines with J gene TRBJ2-1; possibly TRBD1 or TRBD2 for D (5 bases each). Between the trimmed V and J ends, which lost 4 bases and 1 base, there was a span of 12 bases. Per the germline V gene, CDR1 is SGHNT and CDR2 is YYREEE (reference sequence). The CDR3 contains 15 residues. CDR3 loop: CASSEPGPSYNEQFF. The CDR3 DNA is TGTGCCAGCAGCGAACCGGGACCGTCCTACAATGAGCAGTTCTTC.

The gene calls are TRBV6-6 and TRBJ2-7, with 9 bases that match TRBD2. This CDR3 is built from 15 residues. Germline values: CDR1 MNHNY, CDR2 SVGAGI (reference sequence). The ends lost 2 bases at V and 7 bases at J; junction bases unmatched: 9. The CDR3: CASSYAGGREIEQYF. The CDR3 DNA reads as TGTGCCAGCAGTTACGCGGGGGGGCGGGAAATAGAGCAGTACTTC.

The V gene is TRBV30, the J gene TRBJ1-1; no clear D. Trimming took off 2 bases at V and 0 bases at J, with 4 bases between the two ends. Germline loops: CDR1 GTSNPN, CDR2 SVGIG (reference sequence). This CDR3 is built from 12 residues. The CDR3 loop is CAWSLMNTEAFF. The CDR3, as DNA: TGTGCCTGGAGTCTTATGAACACTGAAGCTTTCTTT.

The count of this clone is one. The chain is built from TRBV2 and TRBJ2-2; D remains unclear. The CDR3 extends over 11 amino acids. Between the trimmed V and J ends, which lost 8 bases and 6 bases, there was a span of 7 bases. Germline CDR1 is SNHLY and CDR2 is FYNNEI. The CDR3 coding sequence is TGTGCCAGCCGCGAGGCCGGGGAGCTGTTTTTT. It codes for CASREAGELFF. The variable domain in full, completed from reference TRBV2 and TRBJ2-2, reads EPEVTQTPSHQVTQMGQEVILRCVPISNHLYFYWYRQILGQKVEFLVSFYNNEISEKSEIFDDQFSVERPDGSNFTLKIRSTKLEDSAMYFCASREAGELFFGEGSRLTVL.

This clone was recorded only once. The V call is TRBV5-1, the J call TRBJ2-5; TRBD1 matches at 10 bases. CDR3 length: 14 residues. In germline, CDR1 is SGHRS, CDR2 YFSETQ. The J segment lost 5 bases and the V segment lost 8 bases, leaving 9 bases of the junction unmatched. CDR3 region: CASKKTGGFETQYF. The CDR3 region has the DNA TGCGCCAGTAAAAAGACAGGGGGCTTCGAGACCCAGTACTTC.

The gene calls are TRBV2 and TRBJ2-1; D uncertain. V dropped 4 bases and J dropped 1 base, with 11 bases sitting between them. The CDR3 extends over 15 amino acids. Germline V gene data show CDR1 as SNHLY and CDR2 as FYNNEI. DNA for the CDR3: TGTGCCAGCAGTGTCGTAGGGTCATCCTACAATGAGCAGTTCTTC. Protein product: CASSVVGSSYNEQFF.

This chain joins TRBV28 and TRBJ1-6, with 7 bases identical to TRBD1. The CDR3 extends over 18 amino acids. The germline gives CDR1 MDHEN, CDR2 SYDVKM. Trimming cost V 6 bases and J 5 bases; bases outside gene matches: 16. The CDR3 protein is CASSVTGRSAPDNSPLHF. CDR3 nucleotide sequence: TGTGCCAGCAGCGTGACAGGGCGCTCCGCCCCTGATAATTCACCCCTCCACTTT. Combining the CDR3 with reference TRBV28 and TRBJ1-6 gives the whole variable domain DVKVTQSSRYLVKRTGEKVFLECVQDMDHENMFWYRQDPGLGLRLIYFSYDVKMKEKGDIPEGYSVSREKKERFSLILESASTNQTSMYLCASSVTGRSAPDNSPLHFGNGTRLTVT.

The rearrangement links TRBV19 to TRBJ2-7; D unclear. Trimming took 4 bases from V and 2 from J, leaving 27 bases between them. The CDR3 consists of 19 residues. The V gene's germline CDR1 is LNHDA and CDR2 SQIVND (reference sequence). CDR3 bases: TGTGCCAGTAGTACACGCGGACCGGTGGGGTCCATCCGAGCCTACGAGCAGTACTTC. This encodes CASSTRGPVGSIRAYEQYF.

V gene TRBV19 combines with J gene TRBJ2-5, with D perhaps TRBD1 or TRBD2 (6 bases each). Germline V gene lookup returns CDR1 LNHDA and CDR2 SQIVND (reference sequence). Trimming pared 3 bases from V and 1 base from J, leaving 12 bases between. This CDR3 region has 15 residues. The CDR3 region is CASSIGGQFQETQYF. CDR3 bases: TGTGCCAGTAGTATTGGGGGGCAATTCCAAGAGACCCAGTACTTC.

As for this clone: This same CDR3 is encoded by further DNA sequences in the sample. The CDR3, as DNA: TGCGCCAGCAGCTTGGGGGCGCAAGGGACTGAAGCTTTCTTT. It codes for CASSLGAQGTEAFF. The chain has TRBV5-1 and TRBJ1-1; D not certain. This CDR3 has 14 residues. The V and J ends lost 0 bases and 5 bases respectively, with 11 bases between them. Germline V CDR1 and CDR2: SGHRS, YFSETQ.

The chain combines TRBV13 with TRBJ1-4, with 7 bases fitting TRBD1. Germline CDR1 is PRHDT and CDR2 is FYEKMQ (reference sequence). Trimming removed 5 bases from V and 8 bases from J; junction bases left unmatched: 8. This CDR3 region has 14 residues. This CDR3 reads CASSRFRDREKLFF. In DNA, the CDR3 is TGTGCCAGCAGCCGATTCCGGGACAGAGAAAAACTGTTTTTT.